These 15 T cell receptor beta chains were sequenced from one sample in a study of blood T cell repertoires in COVID-19. This table comes from immunoSEQ multiplex PCR, and its TCRdb copy is limited to in-frame clones, with some not included. This sample yields 250,000 to 400,000 clones, of which approximately 88% are seen a single time; under 2% belongs to the top ten. The specimen was peripheral blood. The receptor set was obtained from a woman aged 30 to 39 with COVID-19, enrolled during active disease.

This sequence joins TRBV12-5 and TRBJ1-4; 7 nucleotides align to TRBD1. Losses at the gene ends were 0 bases for V and 8 bases for J; bases not matched to a gene: 6. CDR3 length: 15 residues. Germline values: CDR1 LGHNT, CDR2 FRNRAP. CDR3 amino acids: CASGLVRQGAEKLFF. The CDR3 DNA is TGTGCTAGTGGTTTGGTGCGACAGGGAGCAGAAAAACTGTTTTTT.

This chain connects TRBV19 to TRBJ1-5; D is perhaps TRBD1 (6 bases). CDR1 is LNHDA and CDR2 is SQIVND in the germline V gene (reference sequence). V was cut by 3 bases and J by 4 bases, with 7 bases left in between. The CDR3 consists of 13 residues. CDR3 residues: CASSITGNQPQHF. The CDR3 nucleotides read TGTGCCAGTAGTATCACAGGGAATCAGCCCCAGCATTTT. The full variable domain, its missing parts supplied by reference TRBV19 and TRBJ1-5, is DGGITQSPKYLFRKEGQNVTLSCEQNLNHDAMYWYRQDPGQGLRLIYYSQIVNDFQKGDIAEGYSVSREKKESFPLTVTSAQKNPTAFYLCASSITGNQPQHFGDGTRLSIL.

J is TRBJ1-2 and V is TRBV6-1; D ambiguous. Trimming left V 2 bases short and J 6 bases short, with 13 bases between. Germline V gene data show CDR1 as MNHNS and CDR2 as SASEGT. The length of the CDR3 is 14 residues. In DNA, the CDR3 is TGTGCCAGCAGTGAAACCGGCAGAGCGAATGGCTACACCTTC. It is translated as CASSETGRANGYTF.

The CDR3 sequence: CASSWNSGGRRTDTQYF. The CDR3 DNA reads TGCGCCAGCAGCTGGAATAGCGGGGGGCGTCGCACAGATACGCAGTATTTT. This chain uses TRBV5-1 with TRBJ2-3; 10 nucleotides line up with TRBD2. The J segment lost 1 base and the V segment lost 3 bases, leaving 8 bases of the junction unmatched. CDR1 is SGHRS and CDR2 is YFSETQ in the germline V gene. The CDR3 is 17 amino acids.

This clone was picked up one time. This sample also contains other DNA sequences that code for the same CDR3. The chain carries TRBV5-1 and TRBJ1-2; 9 positions agree with TRBD1. The CDR3 runs to 13 residues. J was trimmed by 5 bases and V by 4 bases; bases with no gene match: 3. CDR1 and CDR2 (germline): SGHRS, YFSETQ. Here the CDR3 reads CASSPDRGYGYTF. CDR3 nucleotide sequence: TGCGCCAGCAGCCCGGACAGGGGATATGGCTACACCTTC.

This sequence joins TRBV11-3 and TRBJ1-1, with TRBD1 matching 8 bases. The V gene's germline CDR1 is SGHNT and CDR2 YENEEA. The V segment lost 5 bases and the J segment 3 bases; nucleotides outside the gene matches: 5. This CDR3 has 14 residues. The CDR3 reads CASSAGGWDTEAFF. DNA for the CDR3: TGTGCCAGCAGCGCAGGGGGCTGGGACACTGAAGCTTTCTTT. The whole variable domain, filled in from reference TRBV11-3 and TRBJ1-1, reads EAGVVQSPRYKIIEKKQPVAFWCNPISGHNTLYWYLQNLGQGPELLIRYENEEAVDDSQLPKDRFSAERLKGVDSTLKIQPAELGDSAVYLCASSAGGWDTEAFFGQGTRLTVV.

The genes are TRBV9 and TRBJ1-2; perhaps TRBD1 as D (5 bases). Germline values: CDR1 SGDLS, CDR2 YYNGEE. The ends were cut back, 4 bases at V and 6 bases at J, with 16 bases in the middle. There are 14 residues in the CDR3. The CDR3 protein is CASSPLDGGNGYTF. CDR3 coding DNA: TGTGCCAGCAGCCCTTTAGACGGGGGTAATGGCTACACCTTC.

The chain combines TRBV3-1 (or the pseudogene TRBV3-2) with TRBJ2-2, with TRBD1 matching over 11 bases. Germline trimming cut 4 bases from V and 3 bases from J; bases unmatched to any gene: 1. Germline loops: CDR1 LGHDT, CDR2 YNNKEL (reference sequence). The CDR3 has 15 amino acids. As DNA, the CDR3 is TGTGCCAGCAGCCGGACAGGGGGCTACACCGGGGAGCTGTTTTTT. Residues: CASSRTGGYTGELFF.

The CDR3 region has the DNA TGTGCCAGCAGTTACGAGCCGGGAGGGGTCTATGGCTACACCTTC. This gives the protein CASSYEPGGVYGYTF. The chain couples TRBV6-5 to TRBJ1-2; D may be TRBD1 (5 bases). The CDR3 covers 15 residues. V lost 2 bases and J lost 4, with 14 bases in between. Germline V CDR1 and CDR2: MNHEY, SVGAGI.

The chain couples TRBV2 to TRBJ2-7; tentative D call: TRBD1 (5 bases). With 5 bases removed from V and 2 bases from J, the gap between germline ends came to 13 bases. The CDR3 length is 14 residues. The V gene's germline CDR1 is SNHLY and CDR2 FYNNEI. The CDR3 DNA sequence: TGTGCCAGCAGTCCCGGACATACCACCTACGAGCAGTACTTC. Translation gives CASSPGHTTYEQYF.

This chain uses TRBV7-8 with TRBJ2-2; 7 bases fit TRBD2. Per the germline V gene, CDR1 is SGHVS and CDR2 is FQNEAQ. CDR3 length: 16 residues. V shed 1 base and J 2 bases; nucleotides not matched to a gene: 4. This CDR3 is CASSLVGGLNTGELFF. The CDR3 coding sequence is TGTGCCAGCAGCTTAGTGGGGGGACTAAACACCGGGGAGCTGTTTTTT.

This sequence joins TRBV5-8 and TRBJ2-3; 10 bases match TRBD1. The CDR3 is made up of 16 amino acids. The germline V gene has CDR1 SGHTS and CDR2 YDEGEE. J was trimmed by 5 bases and V by 0 bases; bases with no gene match: 6. CDR3 loop: CASSLGGTGAEDTQYF. Here the CDR3 DNA reads TGTGCCAGCAGCTTGGGTGGGACAGGGGCAGAAGATACGCAGTATTTT.

This rearrangement joins TRBV5-8 to TRBJ1-5; TRBD1 might be the D (6 bases). Germline loops: CDR1 SGHTS, CDR2 YDEGEE. The V end lost 4 bases, the J end lost 6 bases, and 17 bases lay between the germline ends. There are 15 residues in the CDR3. The CDR3 spells CASSTGTAASQPQHF. The DNA for the CDR3 is TGTGCCAGCAGCACAGGGACGGCAGCCAGTCAGCCCCAGCATTTT.

This chain links TRBV2 with TRBJ1-5, with D perhaps matching TRBD1 (6 bases). Germline lookup yields CDR1 SNHLY and CDR2 FYNNEI. This CDR3 has 17 residues. With 6 bases removed from V and 1 base from J, the gap between germline ends came to 19 bases. CDR3 residues: CASSEVGARASNQPQHF. CDR3 coding DNA: TGTGCCAGCAGCGAGGTGGGGGCTCGAGCAAGCAATCAGCCCCAGCATTTT.

The chain is built from TRBV7-9 and TRBJ1-2; 9 nucleotides line up with TRBD1. V was pared by 4 bases and J by 8 bases, with 11 bases of the junction left unmatched. Germline V gene data show CDR1 as SEHNR and CDR2 as FQNEAQ (reference sequence). The CDR3 runs to 15 residues. The CDR3 region is CASSSPRTGAYGYTF. CDR3 nucleotides: TGTGCCAGCAGCTCGCCACGGACAGGGGCCTACGGCTACACCTTC.